This T cell receptor beta chain stems from a study of blood T cell repertoires in COVID-19. Overall study context: The United States, Italy and Spain provided the acute and convalescent COVID-19 samples. Nucleic acid was either cDNA or gDNA, and it came from T cells, B-cell-depleted T cells, or PBMCs.

Germline V CDR1 and CDR2: SGHAT, FQNNGV. There are 17 residues in the CDR3. The V segment lost 2 bases and the J segment 1 base; nucleotides outside the gene matches: 4. The authors' processing: Reference gene primer amplification in the assay estimated nucleated cell counts. Assay used: immunoSEQ multiplex PCR; TCRdb lists only in-frame clones, some missing. V, J and clone size derive from that table, while D and trimming were established from the DNA sequence. The repertoire holds some 50,000 clones, with 70% to 90% as singletons. Material for sequencing was peripheral blood. The sequence derives from a man aged 60 to 75 with acute or convalescent COVID-19. V usage is TRBV11-2 and J usage is TRBJ2-2; 10 nucleotides line up with TRBD1. CDR3 nucleotide sequence: TGTGCCAGCAGCTTAAAGACAGGGGGCATGAACACCGGGGAGCTGTTTTTT. Residues: CASSLKTGGMNTGELFF. Variable domain in full (rest from reference TRBV11-2 and TRBJ2-2): EAGVAQSPRYKIIEKRQSVAFWCNPISGHATLYWYQQILGQGPKLLIQFQNNGVVDDSQLPKDRFSAERLKGVDSTLKIQPAKLEDSAVYLCASSLKTGGMNTGELFFGEGSRLTVL.